The clone carrying this T cell receptor (beta chain) has a handful of counts. Its specificity is unknown. With 4 bases removed from V and 1 base from J, the gap between germline ends came to 11 bases. This CDR3 has 15 residues. CDR1 is SGHTA, CDR2 FQGNSA, per germline. MiXCR, applied by TCRdb to the reads, yields one record per CDR3 protein. The sample carries 650,000 to 900,000 distinct CDR3 sequences, under 35% recorded once. The data are from a study of T cell repertoires in cytomegalovirus infection. Study-level background: CMV epitopes in the study were HLA-C-restricted (recently identified) and HLA-B-restricted (well studied). Evidence of both CMV infection and a matching HLA type came from public TCR beta signatures.

The origin of this receptor is a human donor in good health (CMV status not recorded). Some clones in this sample may be carry-over from other donors' samples. The specimen comprised cultured CD8+ T cells from PBMCs, sampled from culture after CMV antigen stimulation. V and J are TRBV7-2 and TRBJ1-5; maybe TRBD1 (5 bases). The CDR3 nucleotides read TGTGCCAGCAGCTATCGGGGGGTGAGCAATCAGCCCCAGCATTTT. Encoded protein: CASSYRGVSNQPQHF. Supplemented by reference TRBV7-2 and TRBJ1-5, the full variable domain reads GAGVSQSPSNKVTEKGKDVELRCDPISGHTALYWYRQSLGQGLEFLIYFQGNSAPDKSGLPSDRFSAERTGGSVSTLTIQRTQQEDSAVYLCASSYRGVSNQPQHFGDGTRLSIL.